These 20 T cell receptor beta chains were sequenced from one sample in a study of T cell responses to AZD1222 COVID-19 vaccine (dated by TCRdb to the early 2020s). The library was obtained by the immunoSEQ multiplex PCR assay. TCRdb carries this immuneACCESS record with in-frame sequences only. Its versions omit some clonotypes, under half of them owing to an unresolved V gene in the studies checked, with the rest unexplained. This sample lists 180,000 or so clones; approximately 90% were detected once. Around 1.6% of the sample goes to the ten largest clones. This specimen's time point label, per the study, means: about 28 days (+/-7) after the second vaccine dose. Sample: peripheral blood, taken 28 days after the second AZD1222 dose. Receptors were obtained from an adult who received the AZD1222 COVID-19 vaccine.

This clone is a singleton in its sample. The V and J genes are TRBV4-3 and TRBJ2-7; no definite D call. The V gene's germline CDR1 is LGHNA and CDR2 YSLEER. The CDR3 consists of 13 residues. The V end was cut by 3 bases, the J end by 0 bases, with 6 bases between. The CDR3 nucleotides read TGCGCCAGCAGCCAGGCCATCTCCTACGAGCAGTACTTC. It codes for CASSQAISYEQYF.

This clone was counted between two and nine times. The rearrangement links TRBV11-1 to TRBJ2-7; D remains unclear. This CDR3 spans 15 amino acids. V was trimmed by 1 base and J by 2 bases, leaving 12 bases between them. From germline, CDR1 is SGHAT and CDR2 FQDESV (reference sequence). The CDR3 here is CASSLDFKNAYEQYF. DNA for the CDR3: TGTGCCAGCAGCTTAGATTTCAAGAACGCCTACGAGCAGTACTTC.

CDR3: CASSHAGQINYGYTF. The CDR3 nucleotides are TGCGCCAGCAGCCATGCGGGACAGATAAACTATGGCTACACCTTC. The chain couples TRBV4-1 to TRBJ1-2; TRBD1 agrees at 7 bases. V lost 3 bases to trimming and J lost 2 bases; unmatched junction nucleotides: 6. This CDR3 contains 15 residues. Looked up from germline, CDR1 is MGHRA and CDR2 is YSYEKL.

The rearrangement uses TRBV11-2 and TRBJ1-4; TRBD1 matches at 7 bases. The CDR3 runs 17 residues. Germline V gene lookup returns CDR1 SGHAT and CDR2 FQNNGV. Germline trimming cut 3 bases from V and 8 bases from J; bases unmatched to any gene: 15. The CDR3 region has the DNA TGTGCCAGCAGCTTTTTACGTCGACAGGGTGACAAAGAAAAACTGTTTTTT. It encodes CASSFLRRQGDKEKLFF.

J is TRBJ2-1 and V is TRBV19; 13 bases line up with TRBD2. The J segment lost 2 bases and the V segment lost 7 bases, leaving 11 bases of the junction unmatched. CDR1 LNHDA and CDR2 SQIVND come from the germline V gene (reference sequence). This CDR3 comprises 18 residues. The CDR3 here is CASTISGTSGTTYNEQFF. In nucleotides, the CDR3 is TGTGCCAGTACAATTTCCGGGACTAGCGGGACCACCTACAATGAGCAGTTCTTC. Full variable domain (rest looked up from reference TRBV19 and TRBJ2-1): DGGITQSPKYLFRKEGQNVTLSCEQNLNHDAMYWYRQDPGQGLRLIYYSQIVNDFQKGDIAEGYSVSREKKESFPLTVTSAQKNPTAFYLCASTISGTSGTTYNEQFFGPGTRLTVL.

V gene TRBV15 combines with J gene TRBJ1-1; D possibly corresponds to TRBD1 (5 bases). V was trimmed by 0 bases and J by 0 bases, leaving 14 bases between them. The CDR3 length is 17 residues. Germline CDR1 reads LNHNV; CDR2 reads YYDKDF (reference sequence). The CDR3 DNA reads TGTGCCACCAGCAGAGATCAGTGGGCAGGGATGAACACTGAAGCTTTCTTT. This sequence encodes CATSRDQWAGMNTEAFF. The full variable domain, rest sourced from reference TRBV15 and TRBJ1-1, is DAMVIQNPRYQVTQFGKPVTLSCSQTLNHNVMYWYQQKSSQAPKLLFHYYDKDFNNEADTPDNFQSRRPNTSFCFLDIRSPGLGDTAMYLCATSRDQWAGMNTEAFFGQGTRLTVV.

The chain's CDR3 is CAWSRFVGRRNTEAFF. DNA of the CDR3: TGTGCCTGGAGCCGCTTTGTGGGGCGGAGGAACACTGAAGCTTTCTTT. The J gene is TRBJ1-1, the V gene TRBV30; TRBD1 is a possible D gene (5 bases). From germline, CDR1 is GTSNPN and CDR2 SVGIG (reference sequence). The length of the CDR3 is 16 residues. V lost 3 bases to trimming and J lost 1 base, with 18 bases between them. The full variable domain, completed using reference TRBV30 and TRBJ1-1, is SQTIHQWPATLVQPVGSPLSLECTVEGTSNPNLYWYRQAAGRGLQLLFYSVGIGQISSEVPQNLSASRPQDRQFILSSKKLLLSDSGFYLCAWSRFVGRRNTEAFFGQGTRLTVV.

This chain joins TRBV30 and TRBJ1-2, with D possibly TRBD1 on 5 matching bases. Trimming took off 5 bases at V and 6 bases at J, with 13 bases between the two ends. The CDR3 sequence is 12 residues long. Germline V lookup: CDR1 GTSNPN, CDR2 SVGIG (reference sequence). CDR3 bases: TGTGCCTGGGCCCGACAGATAAATGGCTACACCTTC. Protein sequence: CAWARQINGYTF.

The chain uses TRBV5-4 and TRBJ1-6; D not resolved. Germline assignment: CDR1 SGHNT and CDR2 YYREEE (reference sequence). V was cut by 7 bases and J by 0 bases, with 17 bases left in between. This CDR3 spans 17 amino acids. CDR3 sequence: CASGKKPVSSYNSPLHF. The CDR3 coding sequence is TGTGCCAGCGGGAAAAAACCGGTGAGCTCCTATAATTCACCCCTCCACTTT.

This clone was observed a handful of times. The chain is built from TRBV4-2 and TRBJ1-4; 8 bases map to TRBD1. This CDR3 has 16 amino acids. In germline, CDR1 is LGHNA, CDR2 YNFKEQ. J was trimmed by 7 bases and V by 0 bases; bases with no gene match: 7. The CDR3 bases are TGTGCCAGCAGCCAAGATGGAGGGACAGGAAGTGAAAAACTGTTTTTT. Amino acids: CASSQDGGTGSEKLFF.

This chain connects TRBV6-5 to TRBJ1-6; D perhaps matches TRBD1 (6 bases). The germline V and J ends were trimmed by 7 bases and 9 bases, with 16 bases remaining between them. The germline V gene has CDR1 MNHEY and CDR2 SVGAGI. The CDR3 totals 14 residues. CDR3 protein: CASKPEGGRSPLHF. For the CDR3, the DNA is TGTGCCAGCAAGCCAGAGGGGGGTCGTTCACCCCTCCACTTT.

V and J are TRBV18 and TRBJ2-7; 8 nucleotides agree with TRBD1. This CDR3 contains 17 residues. The germline gives CDR1 KGHSH, CDR2 LQKENI. Germline trimming cut 6 bases from V and 0 bases from J; bases unmatched to any gene: 13. CDR3 in amino acids: CASSPNSGTGRSYEQYF. The CDR3 region has the DNA TGTGCCAGCTCCCCCAACTCTGGGACAGGTCGCTCCTACGAGCAGTACTTC.

The chain employs TRBV3-1 (or the pseudogene TRBV3-2) and TRBJ2-1, with 8 positions matching TRBD2. After removal of 1 base from V and 8 bases from J, the junction contained 10 bases not matched to a gene. The germline V gene has CDR1 LGHDT and CDR2 YNNKEL (reference sequence). The CDR3 covers 16 residues. CDR3: CASSQVGAGEVDEQFF. CDR3 nucleotides: TGTGCCAGCAGCCAAGTCGGAGCGGGGGAGGTGGATGAGCAGTTCTTC.

This chain connects TRBV7-9 to TRBJ2-2; 7 bases map to TRBD2. Per the germline V gene, CDR1 is SEHNR and CDR2 is FQNEAQ (reference sequence). The V segment lost 7 bases and the J segment 6 bases; nucleotides outside the gene matches: 11. This CDR3 is 15 amino acids long. CDR3 DNA: TGTGCCAGCACCAAGGGGAGGGGAGGACCCGGGGAGCTGTTTTTT. This translates into CASTKGRGGPGELFF.

This chain links TRBV5-1 with TRBJ1-1; D gene unclear. Trimming pared 4 bases from V and 0 bases from J, leaving 7 bases between. Looked up from germline, CDR1 is SGHRS and CDR2 is YFSETQ. This CDR3 comprises 13 residues. CDR3 residues: CASSGSVNTEAFF. In DNA, the CDR3 is TGCGCCAGCAGCGGGTCGGTGAACACTGAAGCTTTCTTT.

The gene calls are TRBV7-2 and TRBJ1-2, with 7 positions matching TRBD1. This CDR3 contains 15 residues. Unmatched junction bases numbered 9, after V lost 4 bases and J lost 4 bases. Germline-derived CDR1 and CDR2 are SGHTA and FQGNSA. The CDR3 nucleotides read TGTGCCAGCAGCTCCACAGCCGGGACAGTCTATGGCTACACCTTC. Its translation is CASSSTAGTVYGYTF.

J is TRBJ2-1 and V is TRBV18; TRBD2 matches at 12 bases. The CDR3 contains 16 residues. From germline, CDR1 is KGHSH and CDR2 LQKENI. V trimming: 6 bases; J trimming: 4 bases; junction bases outside the gene matches: 7. CDR3 nucleotides: TGTGCCAGCTCCCTATGGACTAGCGGGAAGTACAATGAGCAGTTCTTC. Translating gives CASSLWTSGKYNEQFF.

This clone was detected a few times. CDR3: CASSEWGTGTYEQYF. The CDR3 nucleotides read TGTGCCAGCAGTGAATGGGGGACGGGTACCTACGAGCAGTACTTC. This chain joins TRBV6-1 and TRBJ2-7; TRBD1 or TRBD2 may be the D gene (5 bases each). The germline V gene has CDR1 MNHNS and CDR2 SASEGT. The V end lost 2 bases, the J end lost 2 bases, and 13 bases lay between the germline ends. The CDR3 loop spans 15 amino acids.

In this sample, this clone turned up once. This chain links TRBV7-9 with TRBJ1-1; D is unresolved. The CDR3 is 12 residues long. Looked up from germline, CDR1 is SEHNR and CDR2 is FQNEAQ (reference sequence). The germline V and J ends were trimmed by 5 bases and 7 bases, with 11 bases remaining between them. The CDR3 coding sequence is TGTGCCAGCAGCCGTTCAGCGCTTGAAGCTTTCTTT. Translating it yields CASSRSALEAFF.

This clone was recorded once. The same CDR3 arises from other DNA sequences in this sample as well. The V and J genes are TRBV18 and TRBJ2-5; TRBD1 matches at 7 bases. Germline-derived CDR1 and CDR2 are KGHSH and LQKENI. The junction had 2 bases not matched to a gene; V was cut back by 3 bases and J by 1 base. CDR3 size: 14 residues. The CDR3 sequence is CASSPRTGQETQYF. CDR3 bases: TGTGCCAGCTCACCCAGGACAGGCCAAGAGACCCAGTACTTC.